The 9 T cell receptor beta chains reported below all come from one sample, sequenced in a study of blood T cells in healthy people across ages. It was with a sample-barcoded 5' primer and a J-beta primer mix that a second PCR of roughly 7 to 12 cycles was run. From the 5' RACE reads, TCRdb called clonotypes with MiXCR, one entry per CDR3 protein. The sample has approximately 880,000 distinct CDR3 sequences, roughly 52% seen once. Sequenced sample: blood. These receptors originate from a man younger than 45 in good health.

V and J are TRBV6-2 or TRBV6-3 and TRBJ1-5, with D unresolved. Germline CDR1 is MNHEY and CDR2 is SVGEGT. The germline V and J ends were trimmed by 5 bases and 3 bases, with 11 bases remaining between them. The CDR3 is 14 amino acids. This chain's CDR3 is CASSGPRVNQPQHF. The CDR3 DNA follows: TGTGCCAGCAGTGGGCCAAGAGTCAATCAGCCCCAGCATTTT.

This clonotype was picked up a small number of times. The CDR3 sequence is CASSAGTGNNQPQHF. In DNA, the CDR3 is TGTGCCAGCAGCGCGGGGACAGGGAACAATCAGCCCCAGCATTTT. The rearrangement joins TRBV9 to TRBJ1-5; 9 nucleotides line up with TRBD1. Germline V gene data show CDR1 as SGDLS and CDR2 as YYNGEE. The CDR3 spans 15 residues. With V trimmed by 3 bases and J by 3 bases, 4 bases remained unmatched.

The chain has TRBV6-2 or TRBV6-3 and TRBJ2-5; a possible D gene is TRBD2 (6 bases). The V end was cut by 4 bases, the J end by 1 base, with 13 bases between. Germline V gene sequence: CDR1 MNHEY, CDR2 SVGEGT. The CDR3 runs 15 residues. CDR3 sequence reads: CASSSPGEFQETQYF. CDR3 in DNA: TGTGCCAGCAGTTCACCGGGGGAGTTCCAAGAGACCCAGTACTTC.

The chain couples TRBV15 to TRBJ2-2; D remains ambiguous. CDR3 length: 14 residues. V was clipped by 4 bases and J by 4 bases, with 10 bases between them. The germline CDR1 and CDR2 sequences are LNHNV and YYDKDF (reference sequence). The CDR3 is CATSTGSPTGELFF. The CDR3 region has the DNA TGTGCCACCAGCACGGGCTCTCCCACCGGGGAGCTGTTTTTT.

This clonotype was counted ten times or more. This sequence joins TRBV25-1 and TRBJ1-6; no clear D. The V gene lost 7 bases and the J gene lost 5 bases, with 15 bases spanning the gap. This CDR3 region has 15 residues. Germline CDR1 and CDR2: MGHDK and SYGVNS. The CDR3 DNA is TGTGCCAGCAATTATGGGGTCCAGGATAATTCACCCCTCCACTTT. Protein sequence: CASNYGVQDNSPLHF.

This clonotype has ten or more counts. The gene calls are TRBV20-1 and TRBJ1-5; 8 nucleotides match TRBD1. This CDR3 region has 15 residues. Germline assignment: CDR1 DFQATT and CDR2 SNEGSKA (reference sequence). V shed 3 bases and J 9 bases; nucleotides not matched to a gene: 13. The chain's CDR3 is CSASRGQATPGPQHF. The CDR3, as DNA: TGCAGTGCTAGCCGGGGACAGGCCACGCCTGGGCCCCAGCATTTT.

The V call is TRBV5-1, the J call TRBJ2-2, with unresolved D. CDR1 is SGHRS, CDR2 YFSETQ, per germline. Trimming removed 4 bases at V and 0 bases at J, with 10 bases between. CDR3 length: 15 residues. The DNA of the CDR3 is TGCGCCAGCAGCACGGACCGCTCGAACACCGGGGAGCTGTTTTTT. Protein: CASSTDRSNTGELFF. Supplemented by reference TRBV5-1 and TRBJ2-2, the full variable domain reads KAGVTQTPRYLIKTRGQQVTLSCSPISGHRSVSWYQQTPGQGLQFLFEYFSETQRNKGNFPGRFSGRQFSNSRSEMNVSTLELGDSALYLCASSTDRSNTGELFFGEGSRLTVL.

The CDR3 region has the DNA TGTGCCAGCAGTTTTGCCGGTGAAGCTTTCTTT. It is translated as CASSFAGEAFF. The chain links TRBV12-3 or TRBV12-4 to TRBJ1-1; D uncertain. The CDR3 is 11 residues long. The ends were cut back, 3 bases at V and 7 bases at J, with 6 bases in the middle.

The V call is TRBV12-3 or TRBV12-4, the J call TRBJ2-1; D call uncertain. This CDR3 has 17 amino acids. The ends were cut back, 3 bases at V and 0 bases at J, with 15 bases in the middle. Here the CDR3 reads CASSFKGLRYSYNEQFF. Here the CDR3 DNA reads TGTGCCAGCAGTTTCAAAGGGTTGCGCTACTCCTACAATGAGCAGTTCTTC.